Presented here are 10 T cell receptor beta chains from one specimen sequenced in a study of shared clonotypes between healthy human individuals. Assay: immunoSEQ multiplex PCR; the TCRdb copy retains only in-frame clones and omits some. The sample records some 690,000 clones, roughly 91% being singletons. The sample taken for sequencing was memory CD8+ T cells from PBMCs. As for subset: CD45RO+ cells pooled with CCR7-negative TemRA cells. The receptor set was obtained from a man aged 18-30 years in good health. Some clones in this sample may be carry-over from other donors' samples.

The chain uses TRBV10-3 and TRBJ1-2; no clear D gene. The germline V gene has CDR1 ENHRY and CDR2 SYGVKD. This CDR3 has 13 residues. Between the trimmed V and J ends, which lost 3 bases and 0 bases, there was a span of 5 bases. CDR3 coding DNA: TGTGCCATCAGTGAAGGGACTAACTATGGCTACACCTTC. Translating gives CAISEGTNYGYTF.

CDR3 amino acids: CASSASGATNEKLFF. The CDR3 nucleotides are TGTGCCAGCAGCGCTTCGGGTGCAACTAATGAAAAACTGTTTTTT. The gene calls are TRBV9 and TRBJ1-4; D gene ambiguous. The CDR3 spans 15 residues. V was cut by 3 bases and J by 0 bases, with 9 bases left in between. Per the germline V gene, CDR1 is SGDLS and CDR2 is YYNGEE.

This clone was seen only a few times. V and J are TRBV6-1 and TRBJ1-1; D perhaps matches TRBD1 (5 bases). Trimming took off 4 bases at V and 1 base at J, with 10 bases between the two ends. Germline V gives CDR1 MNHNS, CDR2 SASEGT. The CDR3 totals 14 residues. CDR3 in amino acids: CASSADRENTEAFF. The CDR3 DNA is TGTGCCAGCAGTGCCGACAGAGAGAACACTGAAGCTTTCTTT.

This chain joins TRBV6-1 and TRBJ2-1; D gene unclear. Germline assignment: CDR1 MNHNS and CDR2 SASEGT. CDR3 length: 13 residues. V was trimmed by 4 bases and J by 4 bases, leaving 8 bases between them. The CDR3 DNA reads TGTGCCAGCAGTGTTGATCAATACAATGAGCAGTTCTTC. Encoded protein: CASSVDQYNEQFF.

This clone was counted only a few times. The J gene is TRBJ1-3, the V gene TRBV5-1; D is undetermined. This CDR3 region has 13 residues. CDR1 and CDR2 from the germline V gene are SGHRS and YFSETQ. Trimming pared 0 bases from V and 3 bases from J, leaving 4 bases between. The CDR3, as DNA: TGCGCCAGCAGCTTGGGGGTTGGAAACACCATATATTTT. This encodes CASSLGVGNTIYF.

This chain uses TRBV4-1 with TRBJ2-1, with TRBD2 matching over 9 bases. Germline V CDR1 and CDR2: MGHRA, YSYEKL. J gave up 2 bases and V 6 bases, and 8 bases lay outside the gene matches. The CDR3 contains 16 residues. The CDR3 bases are TGCGCCAGCAGGGGCGGACTAGCGTCAACCTACAATGAGCAGTTCTTC. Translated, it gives CASRGGLASTYNEQFF.

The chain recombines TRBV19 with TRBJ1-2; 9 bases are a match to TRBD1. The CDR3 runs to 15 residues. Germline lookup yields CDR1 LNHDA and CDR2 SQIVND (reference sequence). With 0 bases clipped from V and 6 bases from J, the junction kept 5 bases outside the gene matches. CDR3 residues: CASSIDRQGVNGYTF. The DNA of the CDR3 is TGTGCCAGTAGTATAGATCGACAGGGGGTAAATGGCTACACCTTC.

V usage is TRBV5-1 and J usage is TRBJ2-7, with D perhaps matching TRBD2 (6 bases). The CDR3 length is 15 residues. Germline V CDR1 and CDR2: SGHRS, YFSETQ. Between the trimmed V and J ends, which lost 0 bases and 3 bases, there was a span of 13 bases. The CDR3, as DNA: TGCGCCAGCAGCTTGGCCGGGACTCAAAACTACGAGCAGTACTTC. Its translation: CASSLAGTQNYEQYF.

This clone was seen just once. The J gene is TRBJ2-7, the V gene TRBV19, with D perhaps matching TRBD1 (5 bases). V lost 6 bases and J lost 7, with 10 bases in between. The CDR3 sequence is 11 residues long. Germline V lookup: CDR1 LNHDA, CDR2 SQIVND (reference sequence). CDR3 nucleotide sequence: TGTGCCAGTAGCCAGGGTTGGGAGCAGTACTTC. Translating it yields CASSQGWEQYF.

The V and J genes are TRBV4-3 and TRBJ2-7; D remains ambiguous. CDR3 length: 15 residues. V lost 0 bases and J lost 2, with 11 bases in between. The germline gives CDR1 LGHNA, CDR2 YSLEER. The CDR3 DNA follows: TGCGCCAGCAGCCAAGATATGAACAGAGCCTACGAGCAGTACTTC. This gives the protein CASSQDMNRAYEQYF.